This entry concerns a single TCR beta chain. This sample is part of a study of blood T cell repertoires in COVID-19. Across the study: The United States, Italy and Spain provided the acute and convalescent COVID-19 samples. PBMCs, B-cell-depleted T cells, or T cells were the source of the cDNA or gDNA that made up the material.

There are 13 residues in the CDR3. Germline V gives CDR1 SNHLY, CDR2 FYNNEI. Trimming removed 7 bases at V and 5 bases at J, with 14 bases between. In the authors' workflow: Reference gene primer amplification gave nucleated cell count estimates. The table came from immunoSEQ multiplex PCR; TCRdb's copy has only in-frame clones and leaves some out. V and J calls and clone size are those listed in that table; D and trimming were worked out from the DNA. The sample gives 200,000 to 250,000 clones, 65% to 90% of which show up once; almost 4.5% is in the top ten. The TCR sequence derives from a man over 45 with acute or convalescent COVID-19. Material: peripheral blood. This chain uses TRBV2 with TRBJ1-1; D possibly corresponds to TRBD1 (5 bases). This CDR3 is CASTGPGVTEAFF. The CDR3 coding sequence is TGTGCCAGCACCGGGCCGGGGGTAACTGAAGCTTTCTTT. The whole variable domain, filled in from reference TRBV2 and TRBJ1-1, reads EPEVTQTPSHQVTQMGQEVILRCVPISNHLYFYWYRQILGQKVEFLVSFYNNEISEKSEIFDDQFSVERPDGSNFTLKIRSTKLEDSAMYFCASTGPGVTEAFFGQGTRLTVV.